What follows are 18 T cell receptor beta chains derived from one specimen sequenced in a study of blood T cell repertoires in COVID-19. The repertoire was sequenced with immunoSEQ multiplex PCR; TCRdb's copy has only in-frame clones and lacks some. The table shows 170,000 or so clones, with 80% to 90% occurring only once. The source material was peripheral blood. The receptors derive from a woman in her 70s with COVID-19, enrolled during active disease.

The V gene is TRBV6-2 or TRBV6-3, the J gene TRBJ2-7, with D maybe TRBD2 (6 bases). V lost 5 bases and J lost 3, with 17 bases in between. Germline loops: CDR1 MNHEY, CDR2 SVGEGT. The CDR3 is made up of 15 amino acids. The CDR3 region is CASSGFGGGGYEQYF. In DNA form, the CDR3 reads TGTGCCAGCAGTGGGTTCGGGGGAGGAGGCTACGAGCAGTACTTC.

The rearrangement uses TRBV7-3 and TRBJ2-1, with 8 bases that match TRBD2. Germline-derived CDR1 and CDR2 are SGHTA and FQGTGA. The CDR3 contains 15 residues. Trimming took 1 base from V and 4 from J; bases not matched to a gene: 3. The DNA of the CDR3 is TGTGCCAGCAGCTTAAACCTAGCGGGTTACAATGAGCAGTTCTTC. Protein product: CASSLNLAGYNEQFF.

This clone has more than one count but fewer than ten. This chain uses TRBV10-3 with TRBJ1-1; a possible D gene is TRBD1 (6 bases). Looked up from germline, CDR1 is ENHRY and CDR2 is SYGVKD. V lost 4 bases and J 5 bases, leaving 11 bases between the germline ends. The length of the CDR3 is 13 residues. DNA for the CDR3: TGTGCCATCAGTGCACAGGGAAATACTGAAGCTTTCTTT. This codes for CAISAQGNTEAFF.

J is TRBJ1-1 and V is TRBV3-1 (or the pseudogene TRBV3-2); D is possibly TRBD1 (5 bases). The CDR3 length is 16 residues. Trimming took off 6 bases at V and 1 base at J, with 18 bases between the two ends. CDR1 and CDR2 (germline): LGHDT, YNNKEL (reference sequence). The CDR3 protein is CASSFPGRLGNTEAFF. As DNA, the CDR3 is TGTGCCAGCAGTTTCCCAGGGCGCTTGGGGAACACTGAAGCTTTCTTT.

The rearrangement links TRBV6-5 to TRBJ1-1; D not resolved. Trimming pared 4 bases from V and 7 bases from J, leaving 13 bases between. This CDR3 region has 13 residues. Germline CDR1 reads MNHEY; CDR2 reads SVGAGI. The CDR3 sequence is CASSSPASGEAFF. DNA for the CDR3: TGTGCCAGCAGTTCACCGGCGTCGGGTGAAGCTTTCTTT.

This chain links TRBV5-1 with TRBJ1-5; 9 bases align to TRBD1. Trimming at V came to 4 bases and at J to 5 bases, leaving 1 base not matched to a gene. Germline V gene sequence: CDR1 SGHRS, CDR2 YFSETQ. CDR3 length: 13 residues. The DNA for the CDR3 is TGCGCCAGCAGCCGGGACAGGGATCAGCCCCAGCATTTT. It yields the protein CASSRDRDQPQHF.

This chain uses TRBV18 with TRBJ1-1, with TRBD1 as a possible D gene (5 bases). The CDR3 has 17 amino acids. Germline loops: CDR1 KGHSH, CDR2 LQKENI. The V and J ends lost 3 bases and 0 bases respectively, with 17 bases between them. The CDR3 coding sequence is TGTGCCAGCTCACCTAGGGCCCAGGGTCCGGTGAACACTGAAGCTTTCTTT. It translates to CASSPRAQGPVNTEAFF.

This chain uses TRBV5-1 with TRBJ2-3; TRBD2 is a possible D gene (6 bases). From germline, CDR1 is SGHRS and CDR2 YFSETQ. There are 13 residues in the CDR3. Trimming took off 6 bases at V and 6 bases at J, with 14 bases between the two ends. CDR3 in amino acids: CASKTSWADTQYF. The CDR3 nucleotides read TGCGCCAGCAAAACTAGCTGGGCGGATACGCAGTATTTT.

CDR3 sequence (DNA): TGCGCCAGCAGCCATAACAGGGGATCCTCCTACGAGCAGTACTTC. Translation gives CASSHNRGSSYEQYF. The chain joins TRBV4-1 to TRBJ2-7; 7 positions match TRBD1. Per germline, CDR1 MGHRA and CDR2 YSYEKL. The CDR3 consists of 15 residues. With V trimmed by 3 bases and J by 0 bases, 5 bases remained unmatched.

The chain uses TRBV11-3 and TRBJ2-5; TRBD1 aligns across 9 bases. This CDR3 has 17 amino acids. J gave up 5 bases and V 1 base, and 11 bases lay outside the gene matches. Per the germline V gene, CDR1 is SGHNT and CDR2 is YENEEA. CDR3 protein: CASSLGWRGQGMETQYF. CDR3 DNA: TGTGCCAGCAGCTTAGGGTGGCGGGGACAGGGAATGGAGACCCAGTACTTC.

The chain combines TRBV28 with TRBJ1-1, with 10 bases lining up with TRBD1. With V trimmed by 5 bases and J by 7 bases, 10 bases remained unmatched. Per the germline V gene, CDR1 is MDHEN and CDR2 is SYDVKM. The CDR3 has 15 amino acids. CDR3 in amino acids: CASSLGTGVRDEAFF. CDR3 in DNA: TGTGCCAGCAGTCTTGGGACAGGGGTTCGGGATGAAGCTTTCTTT.

CDR3 loop: CASRPTDSQYTSTDTQYF. The CDR3 DNA reads as TGCGCCAGCAGACCCACGGACAGCCAATACACTAGCACAGATACGCAGTATTTT. This sequence joins TRBV23-1 and TRBJ2-3; TRBD1 might be the D (6 bases). TRBV23-1 is labeled an ORF, and its function is uncertain. The germline V and J ends were trimmed by 6 bases and 0 bases, with 22 bases remaining between them. The CDR3 consists of 18 residues.

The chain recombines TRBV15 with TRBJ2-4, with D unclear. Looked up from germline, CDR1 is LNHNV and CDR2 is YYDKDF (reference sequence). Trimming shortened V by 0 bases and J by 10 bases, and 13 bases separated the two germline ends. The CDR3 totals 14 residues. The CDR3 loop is CATSRDTDSGIQYF. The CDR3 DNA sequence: TGTGCCACCAGCAGAGACACGGATTCAGGAATTCAGTACTTC.

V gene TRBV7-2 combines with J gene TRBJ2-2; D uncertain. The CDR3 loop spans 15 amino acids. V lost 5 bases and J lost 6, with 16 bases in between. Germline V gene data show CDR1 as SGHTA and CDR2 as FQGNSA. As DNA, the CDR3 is TGTGCCAGCAGCAACCAACGAGGTTATGCCGGGGAGCTGTTTTTT. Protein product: CASSNQRGYAGELFF.

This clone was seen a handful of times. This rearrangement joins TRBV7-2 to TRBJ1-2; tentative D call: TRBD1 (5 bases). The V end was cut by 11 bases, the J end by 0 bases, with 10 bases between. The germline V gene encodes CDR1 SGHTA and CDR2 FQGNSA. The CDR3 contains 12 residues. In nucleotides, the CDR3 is TGTGCCGGGGGGAGAGCTAACTATGGCTACACCTTC. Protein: CAGGRANYGYTF.

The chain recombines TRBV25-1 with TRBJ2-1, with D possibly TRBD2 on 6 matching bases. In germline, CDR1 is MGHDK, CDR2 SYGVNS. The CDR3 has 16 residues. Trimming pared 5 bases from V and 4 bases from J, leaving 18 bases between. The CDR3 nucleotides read TGTGCCAGCAGTATACCGGGAGCCACCGCATACAATGAGCAGTTCTTC. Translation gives CASSIPGATAYNEQFF.

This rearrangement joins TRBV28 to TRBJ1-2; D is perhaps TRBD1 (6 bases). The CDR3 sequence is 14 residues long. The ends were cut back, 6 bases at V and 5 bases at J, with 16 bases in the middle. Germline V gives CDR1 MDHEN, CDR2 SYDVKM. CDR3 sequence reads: CASSGGGAWYGYTF. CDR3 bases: TGTGCCAGCAGCGGGGGGGGCGCATGGTATGGCTACACCTTC.

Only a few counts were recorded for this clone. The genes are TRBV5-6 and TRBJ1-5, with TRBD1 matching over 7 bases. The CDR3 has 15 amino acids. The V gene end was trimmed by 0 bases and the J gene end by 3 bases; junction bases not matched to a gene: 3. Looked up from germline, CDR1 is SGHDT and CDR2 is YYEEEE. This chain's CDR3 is CASSLDRGHNQPQHF. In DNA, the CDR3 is TGTGCCAGCAGCTTGGACAGGGGCCACAATCAGCCCCAGCATTTT. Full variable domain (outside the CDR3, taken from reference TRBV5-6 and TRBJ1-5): DAGVTQSPTHLIKTRGQQVTLRCSPKSGHDTVSWYQQALGQGPQFIFQYYEEEERQRGNFPDRFSGHQFPNYSSELNVNALLLGDSALYLCASSLDRGHNQPQHFGDGTRLSIL.